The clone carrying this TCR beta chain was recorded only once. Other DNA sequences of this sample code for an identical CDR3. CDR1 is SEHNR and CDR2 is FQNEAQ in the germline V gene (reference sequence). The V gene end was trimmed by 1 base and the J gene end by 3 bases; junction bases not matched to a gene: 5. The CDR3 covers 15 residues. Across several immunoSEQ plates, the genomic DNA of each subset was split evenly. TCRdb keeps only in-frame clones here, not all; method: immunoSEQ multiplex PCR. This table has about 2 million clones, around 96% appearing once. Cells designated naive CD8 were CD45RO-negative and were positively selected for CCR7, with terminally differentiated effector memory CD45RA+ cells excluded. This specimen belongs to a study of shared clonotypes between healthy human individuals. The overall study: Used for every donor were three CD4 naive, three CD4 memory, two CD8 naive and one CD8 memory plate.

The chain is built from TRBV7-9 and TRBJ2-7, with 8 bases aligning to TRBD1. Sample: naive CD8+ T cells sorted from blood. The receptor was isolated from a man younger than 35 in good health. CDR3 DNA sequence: TGTGCCAGCAGCTTAGGGCAGGGGGCCGGCTACGAGCAGTACTTC. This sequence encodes CASSLGQGAGYEQYF.